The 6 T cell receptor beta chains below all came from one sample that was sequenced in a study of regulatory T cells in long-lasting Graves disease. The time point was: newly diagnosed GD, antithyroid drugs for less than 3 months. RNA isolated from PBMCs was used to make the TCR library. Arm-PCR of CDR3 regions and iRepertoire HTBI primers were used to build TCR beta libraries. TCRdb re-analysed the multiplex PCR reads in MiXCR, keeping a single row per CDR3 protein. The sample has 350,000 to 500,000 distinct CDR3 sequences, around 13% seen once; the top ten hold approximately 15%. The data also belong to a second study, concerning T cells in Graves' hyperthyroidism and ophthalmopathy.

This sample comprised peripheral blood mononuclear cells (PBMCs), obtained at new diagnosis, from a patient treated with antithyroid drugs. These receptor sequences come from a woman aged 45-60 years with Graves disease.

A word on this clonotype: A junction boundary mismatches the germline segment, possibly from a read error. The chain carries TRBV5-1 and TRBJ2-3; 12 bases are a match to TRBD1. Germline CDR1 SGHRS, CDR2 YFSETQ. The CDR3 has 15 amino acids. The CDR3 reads CASSPGQGAGDTQSF. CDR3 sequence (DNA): TGCGCCAGCAGCCCGGGACAGGGGGCAGGCGATACGCAGTCTTTT.

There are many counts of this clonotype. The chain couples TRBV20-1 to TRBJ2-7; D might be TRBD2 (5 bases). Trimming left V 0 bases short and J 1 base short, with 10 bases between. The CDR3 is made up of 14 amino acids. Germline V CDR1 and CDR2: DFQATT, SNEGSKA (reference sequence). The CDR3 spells CSARDFGGSYEQYF. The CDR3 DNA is TGCAGTGCTAGAGATTTTGGCGGGTCCTACGAGCAGTACTTC.

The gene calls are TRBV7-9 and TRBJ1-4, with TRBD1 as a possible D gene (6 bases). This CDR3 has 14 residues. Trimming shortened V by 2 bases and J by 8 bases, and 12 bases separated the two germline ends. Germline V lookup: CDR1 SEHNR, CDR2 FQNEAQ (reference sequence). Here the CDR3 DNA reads TGTGCCAGCAGCTTATCAGGGGTGCTGGAAAAACTGTTTTTT. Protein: CASSLSGVLEKLFF.

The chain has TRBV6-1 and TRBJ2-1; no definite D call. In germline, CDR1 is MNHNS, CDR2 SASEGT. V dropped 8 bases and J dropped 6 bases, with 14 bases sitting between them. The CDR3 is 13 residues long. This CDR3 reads CASLGFARNEQFF. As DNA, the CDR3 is TGTGCCAGCCTCGGATTTGCTCGCAATGAGCAGTTCTTC.

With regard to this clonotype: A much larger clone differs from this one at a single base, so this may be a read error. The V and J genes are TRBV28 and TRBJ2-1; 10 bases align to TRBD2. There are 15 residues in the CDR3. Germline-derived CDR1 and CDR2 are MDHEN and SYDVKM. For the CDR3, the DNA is TGTGCCAGCAGCCCCCGACTAGCGGGCTACAATGAGCAGTCCTTC. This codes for CASSPRLAGYNEQSF.

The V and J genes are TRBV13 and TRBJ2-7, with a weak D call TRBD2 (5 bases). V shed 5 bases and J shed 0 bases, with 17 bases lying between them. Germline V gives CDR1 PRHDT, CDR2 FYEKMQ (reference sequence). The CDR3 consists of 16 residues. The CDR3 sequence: CASSATTISFSYEQYF. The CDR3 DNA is TGTGCCAGCAGCGCGACTACTATTAGCTTCTCCTACGAGCAGTACTTC.